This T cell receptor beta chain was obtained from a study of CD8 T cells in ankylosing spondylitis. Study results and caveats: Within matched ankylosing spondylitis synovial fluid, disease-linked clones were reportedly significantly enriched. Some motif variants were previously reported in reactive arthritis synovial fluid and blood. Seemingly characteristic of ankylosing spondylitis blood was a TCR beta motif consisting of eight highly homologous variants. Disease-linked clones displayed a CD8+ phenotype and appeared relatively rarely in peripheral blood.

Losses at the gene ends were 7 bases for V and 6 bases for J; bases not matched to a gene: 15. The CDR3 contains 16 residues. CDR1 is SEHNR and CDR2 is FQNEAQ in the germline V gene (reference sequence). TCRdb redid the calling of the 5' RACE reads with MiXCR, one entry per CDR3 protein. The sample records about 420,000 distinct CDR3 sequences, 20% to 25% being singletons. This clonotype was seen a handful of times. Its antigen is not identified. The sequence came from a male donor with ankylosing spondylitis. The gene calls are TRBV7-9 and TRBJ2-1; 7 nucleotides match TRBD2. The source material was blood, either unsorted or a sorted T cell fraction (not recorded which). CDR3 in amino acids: CASTLPGAGAGNEQFF. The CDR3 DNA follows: TGTGCCAGCACCCTCCCCGGGGCGGGAGCTGGCAATGAGCAGTTCTTC.